These 5 T cell receptor beta chains originate from one sample sequenced in a study of T cell responses to AZD1222 COVID-19 vaccine. Profiled with immunoSEQ multiplex PCR; TCRdb holds only in-frame clones, not every one. The sample has 200,000 or so clones; 90% to 95% are singletons. The sample was peripheral blood, taken on day 0 of AZD1222 vaccination. Receptors were obtained from an adult in good health.

This clone was seen just once. The rearrangement uses TRBV11-3 and TRBJ2-1; D possibly uses TRBD1 or TRBD2 (6 bases each). The germline V gene encodes CDR1 SGHNT and CDR2 YENEEA. The CDR3 runs 15 residues. V lost 3 bases, J lost 3 bases, and 12 bases lay in between. CDR3 protein: CASSFPGAHYNEQFF. For the CDR3, the DNA is TGTGCCAGCAGCTTCCCGGGGGCCCACTACAATGAGCAGTTCTTC.

This chain uses TRBV11-2 with TRBJ2-1, with TRBD2 matching 8 bases. The length of the CDR3 is 16 residues. CDR1 is SGHAT, CDR2 FQNNGV, per germline. J was trimmed by 4 bases and V by 8 bases; bases with no gene match: 13. CDR3 amino acids: CASRKLAGSGYNEQFF. As DNA, the CDR3 is TGTGCCAGCCGCAAATTAGCGGGATCGGGATACAATGAGCAGTTCTTC.

CDR3 nucleotide sequence: TGTGCCAGCAGTCCCAGCTCCTACAATGAGCAGTTCTTC. Protein product: CASSPSSYNEQFF. J is TRBJ2-1 and V is TRBV6-5; D gene unclear. This CDR3 comprises 13 residues. Trimming took 5 bases from V and 0 from J, leaving 5 bases between them. Germline CDR1 MNHEY, CDR2 SVGAGI.

The chain is built from TRBV6-5 and TRBJ1-1; D is unresolved. The CDR3 extends over 13 amino acids. Trimming pared 5 bases from V and 4 bases from J, leaving 11 bases between. Germline V lookup: CDR1 MNHEY, CDR2 SVGAGI. For the CDR3, the DNA is TGTGCCAGCAGTACAACAGAGGGCACTGAAGCTTTCTTT. It is translated as CASSTTEGTEAFF.

This clone was counted a few times. The J gene is TRBJ1-1, the V gene TRBV6-1; D perhaps matches TRBD1 (5 bases). Trimming took off 2 bases at V and 1 base at J, with 14 bases between the two ends. In germline, CDR1 is MNHNS, CDR2 SASEGT. The CDR3 is 16 residues long. CDR3 region: CASSERGGQTNTEAFF. Written as DNA, the CDR3 is TGTGCCAGCAGTGAAAGGGGCGGGCAAACGAACACTGAAGCTTTCTTT.